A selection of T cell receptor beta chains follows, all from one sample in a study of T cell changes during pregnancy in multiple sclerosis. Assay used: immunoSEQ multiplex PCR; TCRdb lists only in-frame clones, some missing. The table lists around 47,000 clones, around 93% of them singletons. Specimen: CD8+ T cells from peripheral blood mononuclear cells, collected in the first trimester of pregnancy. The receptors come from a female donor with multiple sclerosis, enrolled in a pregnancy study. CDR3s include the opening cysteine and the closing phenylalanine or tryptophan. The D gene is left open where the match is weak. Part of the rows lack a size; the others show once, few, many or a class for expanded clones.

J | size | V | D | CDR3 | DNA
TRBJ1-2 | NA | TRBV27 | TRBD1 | CATLSLLYRGPNYGYTF | TGTGCCACCCTATCCTTGCTCTACAGGGGTCCTAACTATGGCTACACCTTC
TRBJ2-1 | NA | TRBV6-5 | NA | CASSYGQVFDYNEQFF | TGTGCCAGCAGTTACGGGCAAGTATTCGACTACAATGAGCAGTTCTTC
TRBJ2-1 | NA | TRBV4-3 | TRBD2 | CASSQTYSGGPYNEQFF | TGCGCCAGCAGCCAAACTTATAGCGGGGGGCCCTACAATGAGCAGTTCTTC
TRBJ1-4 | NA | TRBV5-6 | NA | CASSLAGDRTQNEKLFF | TGTGCCAGCAGCTTGGCCGGAGACAGGACCCAAAATGAAAAACTGTTTTTT
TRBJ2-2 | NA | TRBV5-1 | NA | CASSSGHPSLFTGELFF | TGCGCCAGCAGCTCGGGACACCCAAGCCTTTTTACCGGGGAGCTGTTTTTT
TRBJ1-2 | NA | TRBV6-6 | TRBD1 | CASSYSIETGNGYTF | TGTGCCAGCAGTTACTCTATCGAGACAGGGAACGGCTACACCTTC
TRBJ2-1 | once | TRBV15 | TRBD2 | CATSRVGTSGINEQFF | TGTGCCACCAGCAGAGTTGGGACTAGCGGGATTAATGAGCAGTTCTTC
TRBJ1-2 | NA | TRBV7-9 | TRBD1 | CASSLAGQSYGYTF | TGTGCCAGCAGCTTAGCGGGACAGTCCTATGGCTACACCTTC
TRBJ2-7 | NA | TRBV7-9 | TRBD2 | CASSSFSGRVTYEQYF | TGTGCCAGCAGCTCCTTTAGCGGGAGAGTCACCTACGAGCAGTACTTC
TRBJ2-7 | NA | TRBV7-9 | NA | CASSDSGLSSYEQYF | TGTGCCAGCAGCGATAGCGGCCTCAGCTCCTACGAGCAGTACTTC
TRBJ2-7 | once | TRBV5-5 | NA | CASSLRQADSSYEQYF | TGTGCCAGCAGCTTGAGACAGGCGGACAGCTCCTACGAGCAGTACTTC
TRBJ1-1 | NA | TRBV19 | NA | CASTLTANTEAFF | TGTGCCAGTACCCTGACAGCCAACACTGAAGCTTTCTTT
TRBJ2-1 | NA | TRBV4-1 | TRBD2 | CASSPPGLADNEQFF | TGCGCCAGCAGCCCCCCTGGACTAGCGGACAATGAGCAGTTCTTC
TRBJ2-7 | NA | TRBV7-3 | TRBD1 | CASSSGQGNDEQYF | TGTGCCAGCAGCTCCGGACAGGGGAATGACGAGCAGTACTTC
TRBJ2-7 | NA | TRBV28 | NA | CASRFEGRGDEQYF | TGTGCCAGCCGCTTCGAGGGGCGCGGGGACGAGCAGTACTTC
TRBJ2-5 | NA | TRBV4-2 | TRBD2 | CASSQSISGGAQETQYF | TGTGCCAGCAGCCAATCTATTAGCGGGGGGGCCCAAGAGACCCAGTACTTC
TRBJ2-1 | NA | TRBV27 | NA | CASAARYNEQFF | TGTGCCAGCGCCGCCAGGTACAATGAGCAGTTCTTC
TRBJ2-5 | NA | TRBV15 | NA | CATSRTGTGTGTQYF | TGTGCCACCAGCAGGACTGGGACGGGGACTGGGACCCAGTACTTC
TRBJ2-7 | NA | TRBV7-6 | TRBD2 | CASSLGASGSYEQYF | TGTGCCAGCAGCTTAGGGGCTAGCGGCTCCTACGAGCAGTACTTC
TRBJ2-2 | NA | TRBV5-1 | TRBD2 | CASSLATSGGNTGELFF | TGCGCCAGCAGCTTGGCCACTAGCGGAGGGAACACCGGGGAGCTGTTTTTT
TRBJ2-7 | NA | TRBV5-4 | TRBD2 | CASSLELAGYEQYF | TGTGCCAGCAGCTTGGAACTAGCGGGCTACGAGCAGTACTTC
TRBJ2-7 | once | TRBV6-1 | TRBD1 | CASRDRGGSYEQYF | TGTGCCAGTAGAGACAGGGGGGGGTCCTACGAGCAGTACTTC
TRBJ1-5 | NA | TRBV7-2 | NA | CASSLRGNQPQHF | TGTGCCAGCAGCTTACGAGGCAATCAGCCCCAGCATTTT
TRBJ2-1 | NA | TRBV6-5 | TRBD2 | CASSWGGPSVNEQFF | TGTGCCAGCAGTTGGGGAGGGCCGTCGGTCAATGAGCAGTTCTTC
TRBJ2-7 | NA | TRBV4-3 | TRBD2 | CASSQELAAHEQYF | TGCGCCAGCAGCCAAGAACTAGCGGCTCACGAGCAGTACTTC
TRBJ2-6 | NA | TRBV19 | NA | CASSIGGGTAPSGANVLTF | TGTGCCAGTAGTATAGGAGGAGGGACAGCCCCCTCTGGGGCCAACGTCCTGACTTTC
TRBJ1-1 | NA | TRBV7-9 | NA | CASSQGSITEAFF | TGTGCCAGCAGCCAGGGGTCTATCACTGAAGCTTTCTTT
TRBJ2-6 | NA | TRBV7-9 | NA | CASSLTHSSGANVLTF | TGTGCCAGCAGCTTAACTCACAGCTCTGGGGCCAACGTCCTGACTTTC
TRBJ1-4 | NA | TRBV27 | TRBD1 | CASSLWGQGEKLFF | TGTGCCAGCAGTTTATGGGGACAGGGGGAAAAACTGTTTTTT
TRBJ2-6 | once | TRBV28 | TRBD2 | CASSSPIVAGENSGANVLTF | TGTGCCAGCAGCTCCCCGATAGTAGCGGGAGAGAACTCTGGGGCCAACGTCCTGACTTTC
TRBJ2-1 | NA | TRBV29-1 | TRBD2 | CSGGLAGYNEQFF | TGCAGCGGTGGACTAGCGGGCTACAATGAGCAGTTCTTC
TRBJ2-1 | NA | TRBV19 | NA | CASSFTVRGYNEQFF | TGTGCCAGTAGTTTTACAGTACGGGGATACAATGAGCAGTTCTTC
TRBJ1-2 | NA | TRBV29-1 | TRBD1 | CSVEDRVGQGYGYTF | TGCAGCGTTGAAGATAGAGTAGGACAGGGCTATGGCTACACCTTC
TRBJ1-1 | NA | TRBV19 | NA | CASSMSSGGRTEAFF | TGTGCCAGTAGTATGAGCTCGGGGGGCCGGACTGAAGCTTTCTTT
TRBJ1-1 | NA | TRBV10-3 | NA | CAIRTTDLLNTEAFF | TGTGCCATCAGGACGACAGACCTTTTGAACACTGAAGCTTTCTTT
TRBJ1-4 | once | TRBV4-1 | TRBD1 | CASSQGTGATNEKLFF | TGCGCCAGCAGCCAGGGGACAGGGGCAACTAATGAAAAACTGTTTTTT
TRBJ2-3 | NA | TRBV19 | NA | CASSIGEGGMDTQYF | TGTGCCAGTAGTATAGGGGAGGGGGGGATGGATACGCAGTATTTT
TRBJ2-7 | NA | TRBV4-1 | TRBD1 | CASSQEEGTGFVEQYF | TGCGCCAGCAGCCAAGAGGAGGGGACAGGATTTGTCGAGCAGTACTTC
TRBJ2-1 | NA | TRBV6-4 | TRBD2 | CASSLAGGRDEQFF | TGTGCCAGCAGTCTAGCGGGGGGGCGTGATGAGCAGTTCTTC
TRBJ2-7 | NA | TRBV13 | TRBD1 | CASSPRQGTAYEQYF | TGTGCCAGCAGCCCCCGACAGGGGACCGCCTACGAGCAGTACTTC
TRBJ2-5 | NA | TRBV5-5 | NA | CASSLVGGQETQYF | TGTGCCAGCAGCTTGGTCGGGGGACAAGAGACCCAGTACTTC
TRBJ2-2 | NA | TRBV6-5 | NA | CASSYGGRNTGELFF | TGTGCCAGCAGTTATGGGGGGAGGAACACCGGGGAGCTGTTTTTT
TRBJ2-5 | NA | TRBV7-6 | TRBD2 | CASSPGLYQETQYF | TGTGCCAGCAGCCCGGGACTATACCAAGAGACCCAGTACTTC
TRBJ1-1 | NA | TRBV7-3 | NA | CASRGPVGNTEAFF | TGTGCCAGCAGGGGGCCGGTCGGGAACACTGAAGCTTTCTTT
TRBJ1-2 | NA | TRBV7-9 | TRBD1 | CASSQPGTGGAGGYTF | TGTGCCAGCAGCCAACCCGGGACAGGGGGCGCGGGGGGCTACACCTTC
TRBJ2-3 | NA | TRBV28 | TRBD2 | CASSPGTSGDPSTDTQYF | TGTGCCAGCAGTCCGGGGACTAGCGGGGACCCTAGCACAGATACGCAGTATTTT
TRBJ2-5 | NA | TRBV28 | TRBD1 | CASSRTGEKGETQYF | TGTGCCAGCAGTAGGACAGGGGAGAAGGGAGAGACCCAGTACTTC
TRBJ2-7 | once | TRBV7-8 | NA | CASSPLLGGTTYEQYF | TGTGCCAGCAGCCCGCTCCTTGGGGGGACGACCTACGAGCAGTACTTC
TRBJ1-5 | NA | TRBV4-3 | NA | CASSQDTGQPQHF | TGCGCCAGCAGCCAAGATACCGGGCAGCCCCAGCATTTT
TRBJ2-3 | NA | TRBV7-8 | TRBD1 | CASSPRQGTDTQYF | TGTGCCAGCAGCCCTCGACAGGGAACAGATACGCAGTATTTT
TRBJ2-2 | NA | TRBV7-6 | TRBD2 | CASSLSGGGNTGELFF | TGTGCCAGCAGCCTAAGCGGGGGGGGGAACACCGGGGAGCTGTTTTTT
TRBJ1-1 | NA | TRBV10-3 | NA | CAISESPGEAFF | TGTGCCATCAGTGAGTCCCCCGGTGAAGCTTTCTTT
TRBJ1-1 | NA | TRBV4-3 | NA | CASSQDRAMRNTEAFF | TGCGCCAGCAGCCAAGACAGGGCCATGAGGAACACTGAAGCTTTCTTT
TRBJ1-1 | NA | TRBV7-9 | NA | CASSPLGRGNTEAFF | TGTGCCAGCAGCCCTCTGGGCCGGGGGAACACTGAAGCTTTCTTT
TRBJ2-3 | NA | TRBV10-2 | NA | CASSPGQPDTQYF | TGCGCCAGCAGTCCCGGACAGCCAGATACGCAGTATTTT